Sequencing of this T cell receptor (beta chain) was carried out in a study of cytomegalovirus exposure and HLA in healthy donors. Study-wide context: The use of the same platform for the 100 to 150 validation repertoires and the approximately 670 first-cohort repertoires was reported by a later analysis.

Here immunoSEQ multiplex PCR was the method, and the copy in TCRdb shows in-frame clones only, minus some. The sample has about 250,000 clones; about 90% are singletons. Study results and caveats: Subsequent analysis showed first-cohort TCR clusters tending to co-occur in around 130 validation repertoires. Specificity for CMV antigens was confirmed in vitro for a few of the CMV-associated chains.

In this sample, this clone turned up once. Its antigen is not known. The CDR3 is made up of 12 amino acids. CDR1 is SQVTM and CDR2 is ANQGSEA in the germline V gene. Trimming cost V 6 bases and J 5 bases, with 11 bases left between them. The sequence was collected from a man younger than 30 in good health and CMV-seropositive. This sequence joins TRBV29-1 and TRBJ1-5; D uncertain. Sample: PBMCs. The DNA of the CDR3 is TGCAGCGTATTTCTCGGGGATCAGCCCCAGCATTTT. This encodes CSVFLGDQPQHF.